The 11 T cell receptor beta chains presented below share a single source sample, sequenced in a study of CD8 T cells in ankylosing spondylitis. A single record per CDR3 protein comes from TCRdb applying MiXCR to the 5' RACE reads. The profile covers a few hundred thousand distinct CDR3 sequences, with under 20% appearing a single time and less than 35% taken by the ten largest. Sample: blood, either unsorted or a sorted T cell fraction (not recorded which). Receptors were obtained from a male donor with ankylosing spondylitis or in good health (not recorded which).

This clonotype occurred a few times. The chain links TRBV5-1 to TRBJ2-3; the D gene is possibly TRBD1 (7 bases). The V end lost 2 bases, the J end lost 5 bases, and 15 bases lay between the germline ends. The CDR3 runs to 15 residues. Per germline, CDR1 SGHRS and CDR2 YFSETQ. CDR3 sequence reads: CASSLEGGGIDTQYF. CDR3 DNA sequence: TGCGCCAGCAGCTTAGAAGGAGGGGGCATAGATACGCAGTATTTT.

The chain is built from TRBV12-3 or TRBV12-4 and TRBJ2-5; TRBD1 might be the D (5 bases). This CDR3 is 15 amino acids long. Trimming removed 4 bases at V and 4 bases at J, with 16 bases between. CDR3 bases: TGTGCCAGCAGTTCCTGGGCTATGGGGCGAGAGACCCAGTACTTC. This sequence encodes CASSSWAMGRETQYF.

This rearrangement joins TRBV28 to TRBJ2-4; D gene ambiguous. Germline V lookup: CDR1 MDHEN, CDR2 SYDVKM. This CDR3 comprises 17 residues. Deletions cut 3 bases from V and 0 bases from J, with 15 bases between. The DNA of the CDR3 is TGTGCCAGCAGTTTTCTCCCCACGGATCTAGCCAAAAACATTCAGTACTTC. It codes for CASSFLPTDLAKNIQYF.

This chain links TRBV24-1 with TRBJ2-1, with 7 bases that match TRBD2. V trimming: 1 base; J trimming: 0 bases; junction bases outside the gene matches: 2. Germline CDR1 KGHDR, CDR2 SFDVKD. The CDR3 has 16 residues. In nucleotides, the CDR3 is TGTGCCACCAGTGATTTTGGCGGGAGCTCCTACAATGAGCAGTTCTTC. The encoded protein is CATSDFGGSSYNEQFF.

The rearrangement uses TRBV4-3 and TRBJ2-5; the match to TRBD1 covers 7 bases. V dropped 0 bases and J dropped 2; count of bases not matched to a gene: 9. This CDR3 is 17 amino acids long. Germline assignment: CDR1 LGHNA and CDR2 YSLEER. The CDR3 loop is CASSQESGTANQETQYF. Written as DNA, the CDR3 is TGCGCCAGCAGCCAAGAGTCGGGGACAGCGAATCAAGAGACCCAGTACTTC.

This clonotype occurred many times. This chain uses TRBV6-1 with TRBJ1-5; 7 bases align to TRBD1. The trim removed 6 bases at V and 1 base at J, leaving 6 bases unmatched. Germline V gene data show CDR1 as MNHNS and CDR2 as SASEGT. There are 15 residues in the CDR3. DNA for the CDR3: TGTGCCAGCAGGTCCCTGACAGGGAGCAATCAGCCCCAGCATTTT. Its protein product is CASRSLTGSNQPQHF.

The chain links TRBV5-1 to TRBJ2-5, with D tentatively TRBD1 (5 bases). V lost 3 bases, J lost 2 bases, and 11 bases lay in between. The CDR3 length is 14 residues. Looked up from germline, CDR1 is SGHRS and CDR2 is YFSETQ. The CDR3 sequence: CASSSPRQQETQYF. DNA of the CDR3: TGCGCCAGCAGCTCCCCGAGACAGCAAGAGACCCAGTACTTC.

This clonotype has a handful of counts. The genes are TRBV7-9 and TRBJ2-5, with D possibly being TRBD2 (5 bases). CDR3 length equals 15 residues. V lost 3 bases and J 5 bases, leaving 16 bases between the germline ends. Germline V CDR1 and CDR2: SEHNR, FQNEAQ (reference sequence). The CDR3 region has the DNA TGTGCCAGCAGCTTGTCGTTGGTTAGAGGGGAGACCCAGTACTTC. It encodes CASSLSLVRGETQYF.

This clonotype was observed a few times. The chain's CDR3 is CASSTGVVEQFF. As DNA, the CDR3 is TGTGCCAGCAGTACAGGGGTGGTCGAGCAGTTCTTC. This chain connects TRBV12-3 or TRBV12-4 to TRBJ2-1; TRBD1 matches at 7 bases. Trimming removed 5 bases from V and 10 bases from J; junction bases left unmatched: 5. The CDR3 extends over 12 amino acids.

Concerning this clonotype: A single base separates this from a much larger clone, so it may be a read error. V gene TRBV29-1 combines with J gene TRBJ2-7; TRBD1 is a possible D gene (6 bases). The CDR3 length is 13 residues. Germline lookup yields CDR1 SQVTM and CDR2 ANQGSEA. CDR3 sequence reads: CSVVVETGYKQYF. The CDR3 DNA follows: TGCAGCGTTGTGGTGGAGACAGGCTACAAGCAGTACTTC.

In this sample, this clonotype turned up many times. The chain has TRBV12-3 or TRBV12-4 and TRBJ2-7; D unclear. The CDR3 sequence is 15 residues long. V was shortened by 2 bases and J by 4 bases, with 15 bases between the two germline ends. The CDR3 sequence: CASSLTLSRAYEQYF. In nucleotides, the CDR3 is TGTGCCAGCAGTTTAACGCTATCAAGGGCGTACGAGCAGTACTTC.